A selection of T cell receptor beta chains follows, all from one sample in a study of cytomegalovirus exposure and HLA in healthy donors. Sequencing used immunoSEQ multiplex PCR; TCRdb keeps in-frame clones, though not all of them. The sample includes under 200,000 clones, approximately 72% of them seen just once. The sample consisted of PBMCs. All receptors come from a man between 18 and 29 years old in good health and CMV-seronegative. CDR3s include the opening cysteine and the closing phenylalanine or tryptophan. Fields, in order: D gene, clone size, V gene, J gene, CDR3 DNA, CDR3 protein. The D gene is left open where the match is weak. Rows may omit the clone size; those that give it use once, few, many or a size class.

D gene: TRBD2; clone size: -; V gene: TRBV30; J gene: TRBJ2-3; CDR3 DNA: TGTGCCTGGGCTAGCGGGGGCCCCGATACGCAGTATTTT; CDR3 protein: CAWASGGPDTQYF
D gene: -; clone size: -; V gene: TRBV6-5; J gene: TRBJ1-5; CDR3 DNA: TGTGCCAGCAGGGGCGGCAATCAGCCCCAGCATTTT; CDR3 protein: CASRGGNQPQHF
D gene: TRBD2; clone size: -; V gene: TRBV19; J gene: TRBJ2-7; CDR3 DNA: TGTGCCACCACTAGCGGGACGTTCTACGAGCAGTACTTC; CDR3 protein: CATTSGTFYEQYF
D gene: -; clone size: -; V gene: TRBV9; J gene: TRBJ2-7; CDR3 DNA: TGTGCCAGCAGCTCCGGGACTCTCCCCTACGAGCAGTACTTC; CDR3 protein: CASSSGTLPYEQYF
D gene: TRBD2; clone size: -; V gene: TRBV6-5; J gene: TRBJ2-7; CDR3 DNA: TGTGCCAGCAGTTACGGTCTAGCGGGGGCCTACGAGCAGTACTTC; CDR3 protein: CASSYGLAGAYEQYF
D gene: TRBD2; clone size: -; V gene: TRBV2; J gene: TRBJ2-7; CDR3 DNA: TGTGCCAGTGGGACTAGCGGGACCTACGAGCAGTACTTC; CDR3 protein: CASGTSGTYEQYF
D gene: TRBD2; clone size: once; V gene: TRBV4-1; J gene: TRBJ2-2; CDR3 DNA: TGCGCCAGCAGCTCGAGCCTAGCGGGAGTTGTCACCGGGGAGCTGTTTTTT; CDR3 protein: CASSSSLAGVVTGELFF
D gene: TRBD2; clone size: -; V gene: TRBV7-8; J gene: TRBJ2-7; CDR3 DNA: TGTGCCAGCAGCCCCAGCGGGACGACGGGCGAGCAGTACTTC; CDR3 protein: CASSPSGTTGEQYF
D gene: -; clone size: -; V gene: TRBV7-6; J gene: TRBJ1-5; CDR3 DNA: TGTGCCAGCAGCCAATCCAGCGGGGGTTGGAGCAATCAGCCCCAGCATTTT; CDR3 protein: CASSQSSGGWSNQPQHF
D gene: TRBD2; clone size: -; V gene: TRBV4-3; J gene: TRBJ2-2; CDR3 DNA: TGCGCCAGCAGCCAAACCCCAGGCGGGAGGGCCGCCGGGGAGCTGTTTTTT; CDR3 protein: CASSQTPGGRAAGELFF
D gene: TRBD2; clone size: -; V gene: TRBV7-8; J gene: TRBJ2-6; CDR3 DNA: TGTGCCAGCAGCTTGGGACTAGCCCCCGTCCTGACTTTC; CDR3 protein: CASSLGLAPVLTF
D gene: TRBD1; clone size: -; V gene: TRBV7-6; J gene: TRBJ2-7; CDR3 DNA: TGTGCCAGCAGCAGATGGACAGGGGCCTACGAGCAGTACTTC; CDR3 protein: CASSRWTGAYEQYF
D gene: -; clone size: -; V gene: TRBV4-3; J gene: TRBJ2-7; CDR3 DNA: TGCGCCAGCAGCCAAGAGACGGCGGGTCCGGGGGAGCAGTACTTC; CDR3 protein: CASSQETAGPGEQYF
D gene: TRBD1; clone size: -; V gene: TRBV6-5; J gene: TRBJ2-3; CDR3 DNA: TGTGCCACCCAGTCAGGGGGCGATACGCAGTATTTT; CDR3 protein: CATQSGGDTQYF
D gene: TRBD2; clone size: -; V gene: TRBV13; J gene: TRBJ2-7; CDR3 DNA: TGTGCCAGCAGCTTAGGTCGGGAGGGCAACGAGCAGTACTTC; CDR3 protein: CASSLGREGNEQYF
D gene: -; clone size: -; V gene: TRBV27; J gene: TRBJ1-2; CDR3 DNA: TGTGCCAGCAGTACACGAGGAGACGGCTATGGCTACACCTTC; CDR3 protein: CASSTRGDGYGYTF
D gene: -; clone size: -; V gene: TRBV30; J gene: TRBJ2-5; CDR3 DNA: TGTGCCTGGGGGCTTCTGGAGACCCAGTACTTC; CDR3 protein: CAWGLLETQYF